In its sample, the clone carrying this T cell receptor beta chain was seen once. The sample originates from a study of PD-1 blockade in classical Hodgkin lymphoma. The time point denotes: cycle 4 day 1 (C4D1), after around six weeks of nivolumab. All patients experienced relapse after autologous stem cell transplantation, and brentuximab vedotin exposure was variable. The method was immunoSEQ multiplex PCR; TCRdb's version includes in-frame clones alone and lacks a portion of them. The data hold approximately 61,000 clones, with 70% to 90% observed a single time. Germline V gene data show CDR1 as LGHNT and CDR2 as FRNRAP. The CDR3 is made up of 12 amino acids. J was trimmed by 3 bases and V by 7 bases; bases with no gene match: 2.

This rearrangement joins TRBV12-5 to TRBJ2-7; 8 bases align to TRBD1. This sequence was found in a human donor with classical Hodgkin lymphoma. Specimen: peripheral blood mononuclear cells (PBMCs), collected before the fourth cycle of nivolumab. The CDR3 loop is CASAGGLYEQYF. In DNA, the CDR3 is TGTGCTAGTGCAGGGGGCCTCTACGAGCAGTACTTC.